A single sample is the source of the 32 T cell receptor beta chains below, sequenced in a study of blood T cell repertoires in COVID-19. The protocol was immunoSEQ multiplex PCR, while the TCRdb copy is restricted to in-frame clones and leaves out a portion. This table holds some 260,000 clones, 70% to 90% found once. Input material: peripheral blood. The receptors shown here come from a middle-aged woman who had recovered from COVID-19.

The gene calls are TRBV6-5 and TRBJ1-5; D is undetermined. CDR3 length equals 15 residues. Germline CDR1 reads MNHEY; CDR2 reads SVGAGI. V lost 6 bases and J 0 bases, leaving 12 bases between the germline ends. The CDR3 reads CASRSERDSNQPQHF. As DNA, the CDR3 is TGTGCCAGCAGGAGTGAGAGGGATAGCAATCAGCCCCAGCATTTT.

The gene calls are TRBV12-3 or TRBV12-4 and TRBJ2-1, with TRBD2 matching over 9 bases. The CDR3 has 13 amino acids. V lost 2 bases to trimming and J lost 8 bases; unmatched junction nucleotides: 1. The CDR3 sequence is CASSLSGRYEQFF. As DNA, the CDR3 is TGTGCCAGCAGTTTAAGCGGGAGGTATGAGCAGTTCTTC.

The chain uses TRBV4-1 and TRBJ2-2, with D hard to call. The CDR3 totals 16 residues. The V end was cut by 0 bases, the J end by 0 bases, with 8 bases between. CDR1 is MGHRA and CDR2 is YSYEKL in the germline V gene. CDR3 region: CASSQDRVTNTGELFF. In DNA, the CDR3 is TGCGCCAGCAGCCAAGACCGGGTGACGAACACCGGGGAGCTGTTTTTT.

The V call is TRBV19, the J call TRBJ2-7; 7 bases map to TRBD2. The CDR3 runs 15 residues. V gave up 3 bases and J gave up 2 bases; unmatched junction bases: 7. Per the germline V gene, CDR1 is LNHDA and CDR2 is SQIVND (reference sequence). The CDR3 here is CASSIGGSSTYEQYF. In nucleotides, the CDR3 is TGTGCCAGTAGTATCGGGGGGTCATCTACCTACGAGCAGTACTTC.

The chain combines TRBV7-2 with TRBJ2-1; 9 bases are a match to TRBD2. V shed 3 bases, J shed 6 bases, and the junction held 6 bases outside the gene matches. The length of the CDR3 is 15 residues. The germline gives CDR1 SGHTA, CDR2 FQGNSA. CDR3 in DNA: TGTGCCAGCAGCTTTCTGCGGGAGGGCGGCAATGAGCAGTTCTTC. This gives the protein CASSFLREGGNEQFF. The full variable domain, in which reference TRBV7-2 and TRBJ2-1 provide the parts outside the CDR3, is GAGVSQSPSNKVTEKGKDVELRCDPISGHTALYWYRQSLGQGLEFLIYFQGNSAPDKSGLPSDRFSAERTGGSVSTLTIQRTQQEDSAVYLCASSFLREGGNEQFFGPGTRLTVL.

The rearrangement links TRBV10-3 to TRBJ1-4; D may be TRBD1 (5 bases). This CDR3 contains 15 residues. Germline V gene data show CDR1 as ENHRY and CDR2 as SYGVKD. Trimming stripped 8 bases from V and 5 bases from J, with 18 bases between. CDR3 region: CAISRGEGKNEKLFF. The DNA of the CDR3 is TGTGCCATCTCTCGAGGGGAGGGGAAGAATGAAAAACTGTTTTTT.

The V call is TRBV9, the J call TRBJ2-7; 8 bases map to TRBD1. Unmatched junction bases numbered 9, after V lost 3 bases and J lost 4 bases. From germline, CDR1 is SGDLS and CDR2 YYNGEE. The CDR3 sequence is 15 residues long. DNA for the CDR3: TGTGCCAGCAGCGGGACCGGGACAGGTGGTTACGAGCAGTACTTC. Translated: CASSGTGTGGYEQYF.

The chain couples TRBV7-8 to TRBJ1-5, with D hard to call. Trimming pared 1 base from V and 0 bases from J, leaving 13 bases between. The CDR3 is made up of 17 amino acids. Germline-derived CDR1 and CDR2 are SGHVS and FQNEAQ. The CDR3 spells CASSLGLGGISNQPQHF. CDR3 nucleotides: TGTGCCAGCAGCTTAGGACTCGGAGGGATTAGCAATCAGCCCCAGCATTTT. Full variable domain (missing parts from reference TRBV7-8 and TRBJ1-5): GAGVSQSPRYKVAKRGQDVALRCDPISGHVSLFWYQQALGQGPEFLTYFQNEAQLDKSGLPSDRFFAERPEGSVSTLKIQRTQQEDSAVYLCASSLGLGGISNQPQHFGDGTRLSIL.

This CDR3 reads CASSPAGKRETQYF. CDR3 nucleotides: TGTGCCAGCTCACCAGCGGGGAAGCGAGAGACCCAGTACTTC. The chain combines TRBV18 with TRBJ2-5; D is perhaps TRBD2 (6 bases). Trimming pared 2 bases from V and 4 bases from J, leaving 11 bases between. This CDR3 comprises 14 residues. CDR1 KGHSH and CDR2 LQKENI come from the germline V gene.

This clone was observed a single time. The CDR3 region is CASALYRGDTQYF. CDR3 bases: TGCGCCAGCGCGTTATACAGGGGAGATACGCAGTATTTT. This rearrangement joins TRBV10-2 to TRBJ2-3; 7 bases align to TRBD1. The germline CDR1 and CDR2 sequences are WSHSY and SAAADI. The J segment lost 5 bases and the V segment lost 8 bases, leaving 7 bases of the junction unmatched. There are 13 residues in the CDR3.

This clone turned up a few times. The chain has TRBV4-3 and TRBJ2-7, with TRBD1 matching 8 bases. The trim removed 2 bases at V and 2 bases at J, leaving 11 bases unmatched. The CDR3 is 17 amino acids. Germline V CDR1 and CDR2: LGHNA, YSLEER. The DNA for the CDR3 is TGCGCCAGCAGCCAAACGTTGACCAAGGACAGGGCCTACGAGCAGTACTTC. This codes for CASSQTLTKDRAYEQYF.

This clone was seen more than once but under ten times. The CDR3 loop reads CASSEGGGGNTIYF. The CDR3, as DNA: TGCGCCAGCAGTGAAGGGGGCGGTGGAAACACCATATATTTT. The V gene is TRBV5-1, the J gene TRBJ1-3; TRBD1 agrees at 7 bases. The V and J ends lost 5 bases and 3 bases, in that order; junction bases with no gene match: 5. Germline CDR1 reads SGHRS; CDR2 reads YFSETQ. The CDR3 covers 14 residues.

The gene calls are TRBV11-3 and TRBJ2-5; D may be TRBD1 (6 bases). There are 13 residues in the CDR3. Germline values: CDR1 SGHNT, CDR2 YENEEA. V was cut by 8 bases and J by 1 base, with 11 bases left in between. This CDR3 reads CASGRGAQETQYF. The CDR3 DNA is TGTGCCAGCGGCAGGGGAGCCCAAGAGACCCAGTACTTC. Variable domain in full (rest from reference TRBV11-3 and TRBJ2-5): EAGVVQSPRYKIIEKKQPVAFWCNPISGHNTLYWYLQNLGQGPELLIRYENEEAVDDSQLPKDRFSAERLKGVDSTLKIQPAELGDSAVYLCASGRGAQETQYFGPGTRLLVL.

The chain uses TRBV11-2 and TRBJ1-2, with D maybe TRBD1 (5 bases). The length of the CDR3 is 12 residues. V dropped 5 bases and J dropped 5 bases, with 9 bases sitting between them. The germline V gene has CDR1 SGHAT and CDR2 FQNNGV. The CDR3 region is CASSPAGYGYTF. CDR3 sequence (DNA): TGTGCCAGCAGCCCCGCAGGGTATGGCTACACCTTC.

The rearrangement links TRBV6-2 or TRBV6-3 to TRBJ1-3; D not resolved. The CDR3 sequence is 15 residues long. In germline, CDR1 is MNHEY, CDR2 SVGEGT. Trimming took off 6 bases at V and 0 bases at J, with 12 bases between the two ends. The CDR3 bases are TGTGCCAGCAGCAACCGTGCGAGCTCTGGAAACACCATATATTTT. Residues: CASSNRASSGNTIYF.

This chain uses TRBV6-5 with TRBJ2-1; TRBD2 aligns across 9 bases. Germline values: CDR1 MNHEY, CDR2 SVGAGI. Trimming at V came to 2 bases and at J to 7 bases, leaving 6 bases not matched to a gene. The CDR3 has 15 amino acids. The CDR3 spells CASSYGASGVNEQFF. The CDR3 DNA reads as TGTGCCAGCAGTTACGGTGCTAGCGGGGTGAATGAGCAGTTCTTC.

The V gene is TRBV15, the J gene TRBJ2-1; 7 nucleotides align to TRBD2. Per the germline V gene, CDR1 is LNHNV and CDR2 is YYDKDF (reference sequence). This CDR3 is built from 16 residues. Losses at the gene ends were 4 bases for V and 4 bases for J; bases not matched to a gene: 10. For the CDR3, the DNA is TGTGCCACCAGCACCGGACTAGTACAAATATACAATGAGCAGTTCTTC. It codes for CATSTGLVQIYNEQFF.

J is TRBJ1-2 and V is TRBV19, with D tentatively TRBD1 (6 bases). The CDR3 is 13 amino acids. Trimming left V 5 bases short and J 4 bases short, with 11 bases between. Germline V gene sequence: CDR1 LNHDA, CDR2 SQIVND (reference sequence). CDR3 amino acids: CASSPTTGYGYTF. The CDR3 DNA reads TGTGCCAGTAGTCCAACGACAGGCTATGGCTACACCTTC.

This chain uses TRBV18 with TRBJ2-1; 12 bases match TRBD2. The CDR3 sequence is 16 residues long. J lost 3 bases, V lost 2 bases, and 2 bases had no gene match. Looked up from germline, CDR1 is KGHSH and CDR2 is LQKENI. The CDR3 DNA reads TGTGCCAGCTCACCAGCACTAGCGGGGGGCTACAATGAGCAGTTCTTC. This sequence encodes CASSPALAGGYNEQFF.

This clone was found once. At one of its ends the junction is not consistent with the germline gene, which may arise from a read error. The chain couples TRBV19 to TRBJ2-7; no definite D call. The CDR3 consists of 14 residues. CDR1 and CDR2 (germline): LNHDA, SQIVND (reference sequence). This chain's CDR3 is CASSIYSTSSEQYF. CDR3 coding DNA: TGTGCCAGTAGTATATACAGTACCTCCTCCGAGCAGTACTTC. The full variable domain, rest sourced from reference TRBV19 and TRBJ2-7, is DGGITQSPKYLFRKEGQNVTLSCEQNLNHDAMYWYRQDPGQGLRLIYYSQIVNDFQKGDIAEGYSVSREKKESFPLTVTSAQKNPTAFYLCASSIYSTSSEQYFGPGTRLTVT.

The gene calls are TRBV4-1 and TRBJ2-1; 9 bases align to TRBD2. The trim removed 3 bases at V and 0 bases at J, leaving 3 bases unmatched. CDR3 length: 16 amino acids. Germline V gene sequence: CDR1 MGHRA, CDR2 YSYEKL. The CDR3 coding sequence is TGCGCCAGCAGCCACCGACTAGCGGTCTCCTACAATGAGCAGTTCTTC. This codes for CASSHRLAVSYNEQFF.

The rearrangement joins TRBV13 to TRBJ1-1; D is undetermined. Germline V gene data show CDR1 as PRHDT and CDR2 as FYEKMQ (reference sequence). V lost 4 bases to trimming and J lost 11 bases, with 20 bases between them. The CDR3 contains 14 residues. This CDR3 is CASSWAGRPKWAFF. The CDR3 DNA reads TGTGCCAGCAGCTGGGCCGGGAGGCCGAAGTGGGCTTTCTTT.

The genes are TRBV6-5 and TRBJ1-5; 7 bases map to TRBD1. In germline, CDR1 is MNHEY, CDR2 SVGAGI. This CDR3 is built from 14 residues. J lost 1 base, V lost 6 bases, and 3 bases had no gene match. The DNA for the CDR3 is TGTGCCAGCAGCCTGGGACAGAGCAATCAGCCCCAGCATTTT. It specifies CASSLGQSNQPQHF.

The chain's CDR3 is CASSDTGDRGYTF. CDR3 nucleotides: TGTGCCAGCAGTGACACGGGAGACCGTGGCTACACCTTC. V and J are TRBV6-1 and TRBJ1-2; D not certain. The germline V and J ends were trimmed by 3 bases and 7 bases, with 12 bases remaining between them. Germline loops: CDR1 MNHNS, CDR2 SASEGT. This CDR3 has 13 amino acids.

V gene TRBV19 combines with J gene TRBJ2-1, with TRBD2 as a possible D gene (6 bases). CDR3 length equals 14 residues. V dropped 11 bases and J dropped 6 bases, with 20 bases sitting between them. Per germline, CDR1 LNHDA and CDR2 SQIVND (reference sequence). The CDR3 sequence: CASTRDSSINEQFF. The DNA of the CDR3 is TGTGCCTCAACACGGGACTCGTCGATCAATGAGCAGTTCTTC.

J is TRBJ2-1 and V is TRBV7-2, with 13 nucleotides matching TRBD2. Unmatched junction bases numbered 1, after V lost 1 base and J lost 7 bases. The CDR3 runs to 15 residues. Germline V lookup: CDR1 SGHTA, CDR2 FQGNSA. The CDR3 reads CASSLGTSGSNEQFF. The CDR3 region has the DNA TGTGCCAGCAGCTTAGGGACTAGCGGGAGTAATGAGCAGTTCTTC.

V is TRBV2 and J is TRBJ2-1, with 12 bases matching TRBD2. Trimming took 6 bases from V and 5 from J; bases not matched to a gene: 8. Germline CDR1 SNHLY, CDR2 FYNNEI. The CDR3 is made up of 16 amino acids. CDR3 sequence: CASRDPSGGAHNEQFF. CDR3 sequence (DNA): TGTGCCAGCAGAGATCCTAGCGGGGGGGCTCACAATGAGCAGTTCTTC.

The chain couples TRBV5-1 to TRBJ2-6; D is possibly TRBD2 (6 bases). Germline loops: CDR1 SGHRS, CDR2 YFSETQ. This CDR3 is 17 amino acids long. V was pared by 0 bases and J by 0 bases, with 10 bases between. Here the CDR3 DNA reads TGCGCCAGCAGCTTGGCGGGACTTACCTCTGGGGCCAACGTCCTGACTTTC. Translation gives CASSLAGLTSGANVLTF.

The J gene is TRBJ1-5, the V gene TRBV6-5; D remains unclear. Trimming removed 6 bases from V and 2 bases from J, with 14 bases in between. The germline CDR1 and CDR2 sequences are MNHEY and SVGAGI. There are 15 residues in the CDR3. CDR3 residues: CASRLTDSGNQPQHF. CDR3 DNA: TGTGCCAGCAGACTAACCGACTCGGGCAATCAGCCCCAGCATTTT.

The chain recombines TRBV7-2 with TRBJ2-1, with D possibly matching TRBD2 (5 bases). V was trimmed by 0 bases and J by 7 bases, leaving 25 bases between them. CDR3 length: 19 amino acids. Germline values: CDR1 SGHTA, CDR2 FQGNSA. This chain's CDR3 is CASSLAPDPTRGFGNEQFF. CDR3 DNA sequence: TGTGCCAGCAGCTTAGCCCCTGATCCAACCCGCGGGTTTGGGAATGAGCAGTTCTTC.

This clone has a single count. The chain couples TRBV7-2 to TRBJ2-7; 10 bases map to TRBD1. The junction had 9 bases not matched to a gene; V was cut back by 7 bases and J by 3 bases. The V gene's germline CDR1 is SGHTA and CDR2 FQGNSA. This CDR3 is built from 15 residues. The DNA of the CDR3 is TGTGCCAGCACCCCCCCCGGACAGGGGGACTACGAGCAGTACTTC. It translates to CASTPPGQGDYEQYF.

This clone was seen just once. The rearrangement joins TRBV6-1 to TRBJ2-1, with 9 positions matching TRBD2. Unmatched junction bases numbered 7, after V lost 3 bases and J lost 4 bases. The CDR3 length is 16 residues. Germline V gene sequence: CDR1 MNHNS, CDR2 SASEGT. The CDR3 here is CASSDAGLADYNEQFF. In nucleotides, the CDR3 is TGTGCCAGCAGTGACGCGGGACTAGCTGATTACAATGAGCAGTTCTTC.